The source of this T cell receptor beta chain is a study of T cells after yellow fever vaccination. Using its own MiXCR run on the 5' RACE reads, TCRdb lists one record per CDR3 protein. The table records hundreds of thousands of distinct CDR3 sequences, roughly 3.9% of them present only once. This clonotype appeared a few times. Its antigen remains unidentified. General observations from the study: Clonotypes shared by both compartments, CD4 and CD8, made up a small share.

The material was PBMCs, obtained 5 days after the yellow fever booster vaccination. This TCR derives from a man aged 18 to 35 who received the YFV17D yellow fever vaccine.

The CDR3 DNA sequence: TGTGCCAGCAGCCAAGGGGCCCAGGGGACAGATACGCAGTATTTT. Protein product: CASSQGAQGTDTQYF. V gene TRBV4-2 combines with J gene TRBJ2-3, with D tentatively TRBD1 (6 bases). CDR1 LGHNA and CDR2 YNFKEQ come from the germline V gene. The CDR3 is made up of 15 amino acids. Trimming pared 1 base from V and 3 bases from J, leaving 11 bases between.